The clone carrying this T cell receptor beta chain occurred a few times. Compared with germline, one end of the junction differs, possibly owing to a read error. Indicated time point: blood at routine non-recurrence follow-up after resection. No cells were sorted before sequencing. The whole RNA sequenced was extracted from tumor, nontumor lung or frozen PBMC. The data are from a study of spatial heterogeneity in lung cancer. Per germline, CDR1 MNHEY and CDR2 SVGAGI. CDR3 length: 15 residues. TCRdb used MiXCR to reprocess the 5' RACE reads, holding one entry per CDR3 protein. This sample yields 95,000 to 130,000 distinct CDR3 sequences, of which 12% are seen a single time; around 16% belongs to the top ten.

The source material was PBMCs, sampled at follow-up. This sequence joins TRBV6-5 and TRBJ1-6; 9 bases are shared with TRBD1. The receptor's source is a male donor with early-stage non-small cell lung cancer. The CDR3 protein is CASRPGTGPGGDCYF. The CDR3 coding sequence is TGTGCCAGCAGGCCAGGGACAGGGCCAGGGGGAGATTGCTACTTT.